This is a list of T cell receptor beta chains from one sample in a study of Graves' ophthalmopathy and Graves' hyperthyroidism. TCRdb called the multiplex PCR reads again in MiXCR, with one record for every CDR3 protein. This sample yields approximately 700,000 distinct CDR3 sequences, of which approximately 40% are seen a single time; 44% belongs to the top ten. Sequenced: peripheral blood. The receptor set was obtained from an adult man with Graves' ophthalmopathy. Both conserved end residues are part of each CDR3. D genes are given only for firm matches. Rows give clone size only sometimes, using once, few, many, or a class for an expanded clone.

V gene: TRBV14; clone size: NA; J gene: TRBJ2-5; D gene: NA; CDR3 protein: CASSQGASRETQYF; CDR3 DNA: TGTGCCAGCAGCCAAGGGGCTAGCAGGGAGACCCAGTACTTC
V gene: TRBV10-3; clone size: NA; J gene: TRBJ2-1; D gene: TRBD1; CDR3 protein: CAISGSNRGYNEQFF; CDR3 DNA: TGTGCCATCAGTGGGTCGAACAGGGGATACAATGAGCAGTTCTTC
V gene: TRBV2; clone size: NA; J gene: TRBJ1-2; D gene: NA; CDR3 protein: CASSLVYPENYGYTF; CDR3 DNA: TGTGCCAGCAGCTTAGTATATCCCGAAAACTATGGCTACACCTTC
V gene: TRBV20-1; clone size: NA; J gene: TRBJ1-1; D gene: NA; CDR3 protein: CSARVGALTNTEAFF; CDR3 DNA: TGCAGTGCTAGAGTGGGTGCCCTTACGAACACTGAAGCTTTCTTT
V gene: TRBV24-1; clone size: NA; J gene: TRBJ2-7; D gene: NA; CDR3 protein: CASSPLLIGAEQYF; CDR3 DNA: TGTGCCAGCAGTCCGCTTCTTATAGGGGCCGAGCAGTACTTC
V gene: TRBV11-2; clone size: many; J gene: TRBJ2-5; D gene: NA; CDR3 protein: CASSPAVTGRQETQYF; CDR3 DNA: TGTGCCAGCAGCCCCGCCGTGACAGGAAGACAAGAGACCCAGTACTTC
V gene: TRBV29-1; clone size: many; J gene: TRBJ2-7; D gene: NA; CDR3 protein: CSVELAGDRGYEQYF; CDR3 DNA: TGCAGCGTTGAACTAGCGGGGGACAGGGGCTACGAGCAGTACTTC
V gene: TRBV7-2; clone size: few; J gene: TRBJ2-7; D gene: TRBD1; CDR3 protein: CASTLGGGTGTYEQYF; CDR3 DNA: TGTGCCAGCACCCTAGGGGGGGGGACAGGGACCTACGAGCAGTACTTC
V gene: TRBV7-2; clone size: NA; J gene: TRBJ2-7; D gene: TRBD1; CDR3 protein: CASSGTVTNEQYF; CDR3 DNA: TGTGCCAGCTCCGGGACAGTAACCAACGAGCAGTACTTC
V gene: TRBV4-3; clone size: NA; J gene: TRBJ2-7; D gene: NA; CDR3 protein: CASSLGDGGGYEQYF; CDR3 DNA: TGCGCCAGCAGCCTGGGCGATGGGGGTGGCTACGAGCAGTACTTC
V gene: TRBV9; clone size: NA; J gene: TRBJ1-2; D gene: NA; CDR3 protein: CASSVNGEGYTF; CDR3 DNA: TGTGCCAGCAGCGTAAACGGGGAAGGCTACACCTTC
V gene: TRBV7-9; clone size: NA; J gene: TRBJ2-1; D gene: NA; CDR3 protein: CASSLVRAGRHNEQFF; CDR3 DNA: TGTGCCAGCAGCTTAGTTAGGGCGGGGAGGCACAATGAGCAGTTCTTC
V gene: TRBV19; clone size: many; J gene: TRBJ1-1; D gene: NA; CDR3 protein: CATRAANTEAFF; CDR3 DNA: TGTGCGACCCGGGCAGCGAACACTGAAGCTTTCTTT
V gene: TRBV20-1; clone size: NA; J gene: TRBJ2-5; D gene: TRBD2; CDR3 protein: CAPGTSVQETQYF; CDR3 DNA: TGCGCGCCCGGGACTAGCGTTCAAGAGACCCAGTACTTC
V gene: TRBV29-1; clone size: many; J gene: TRBJ1-5; D gene: NA; CDR3 protein: CSVALDGGGNQPQHF; CDR3 DNA: TGCAGCGTTGCCCTGGATGGGGGCGGCAATCAGCCCCAGCATTTT
V gene: TRBV25-1; clone size: few; J gene: TRBJ2-7; D gene: TRBD2; CDR3 protein: CASSPGTSGPDEQYF; CDR3 DNA: TGTGCCAGCAGCCCCGGGACTAGCGGACCTGACGAGCAGTACTTC
V gene: TRBV7-9; clone size: NA; J gene: TRBJ1-2; D gene: TRBD1; CDR3 protein: CASSSTGTDGYTF; CDR3 DNA: TGTGCCAGCAGCTCAACCGGGACAGATGGCTACACCTTC
V gene: TRBV14; clone size: NA; J gene: TRBJ2-6; D gene: TRBD1; CDR3 protein: CALQTGAGANVLTF; CDR3 DNA: TGTGCCCTACAGACAGGGGCTGGGGCCAACGTCCTGACTTTC
V gene: TRBV5-1; clone size: NA; J gene: TRBJ2-5; D gene: TRBD1; CDR3 protein: CASTLSTGMRETQYF; CDR3 DNA: TGCGCCAGCACCCTCTCGACAGGGATGAGAGAGACCCAGTACTTC
V gene: TRBV25-1; clone size: few; J gene: TRBJ2-2; D gene: NA; CDR3 protein: CASGTHTGELFF; CDR3 DNA: TGTGCCAGCGGTACTCACACCGGGGAGCTGTTTTTT
V gene: TRBV4-2; clone size: few; J gene: TRBJ1-2; D gene: NA; CDR3 protein: CASSQDIRVISGYTF; CDR3 DNA: TGTGCCAGCAGCCAAGATATCCGGGTGATAAGCGGCTACACCTTC
V gene: TRBV2; clone size: many; J gene: TRBJ1-1; D gene: NA; CDR3 protein: CASSEMNTEAFF; CDR3 DNA: TGTGCCAGCAGTGAAATGAACACTGAAGCTTTCTTT
V gene: TRBV7-3; clone size: NA; J gene: TRBJ1-2; D gene: TRBD1; CDR3 protein: CASSFGTVDGYTF; CDR3 DNA: TGTGCCAGCAGCTTTGGGACAGTCGATGGCTACACCTTC
V gene: TRBV7-8; clone size: many; J gene: TRBJ1-1; D gene: NA; CDR3 protein: CASSLAQGRTEAFF; CDR3 DNA: TGTGCCAGCAGCTTAGCGCAGGGGCGAACTGAAGCTTTCTTT
V gene: TRBV5-1; clone size: NA; J gene: TRBJ2-7; D gene: TRBD1; CDR3 protein: CASSQRAGTGVGEQYF; CDR3 DNA: TGCGCCAGCAGCCAACGCGCCGGGACAGGTGTCGGCGAGCAGTACTTC
V gene: TRBV10-3; clone size: once; J gene: TRBJ2-7; D gene: TRBD2; CDR3 protein: CATSLAGEGEQYF; CDR3 DNA: TGTGCCACCAGTTTAGCGGGAGAAGGGGAGCAGTACTTC
V gene: TRBV5-5; clone size: NA; J gene: TRBJ2-7; D gene: TRBD1; CDR3 protein: CASSLNGDRGPYEQYF; CDR3 DNA: TGTGCCAGCAGCTTGAACGGGGACAGGGGACCTTACGAGCAGTACTTC
V gene: TRBV7-4; clone size: NA; J gene: TRBJ2-7; D gene: TRBD2; CDR3 protein: CASGGTSGGYEQYF; CDR3 DNA: TGTGCCAGCGGAGGGACTAGCGGGGGGTACGAGCAGTACTTC
V gene: TRBV7-8; clone size: NA; J gene: TRBJ2-7; D gene: TRBD2; CDR3 protein: CASSAYLAAGPLSYEQYF; CDR3 DNA: TGTGCCAGCAGTGCGTACCTAGCGGCGGGGCCCCTTTCCTACGAGCAGTACTTC
V gene: TRBV29-1; clone size: NA; J gene: TRBJ2-1; D gene: NA; CDR3 protein: CSAEGRVENNEQFF; CDR3 DNA: TGCAGCGCCGAGGGTAGGGTTGAGAACAATGAGCAGTTCTTC
V gene: TRBV7-9; clone size: NA; J gene: TRBJ1-6; D gene: NA; CDR3 protein: CASSSQGSQSPLHF; CDR3 DNA: TGTGCCAGCAGCTCTCAGGGGTCTCAATCACCCCTCCACTTT
V gene: TRBV19; clone size: NA; J gene: TRBJ1-1; D gene: NA; CDR3 protein: CASSIDTDREAFF; CDR3 DNA: TGTGCCAGTAGTATAGACACCGACCGTGAAGCTTTCTTT
V gene: TRBV15; clone size: NA; J gene: TRBJ1-2; D gene: TRBD1; CDR3 protein: CARDVQGSYGYTF; CDR3 DNA: TGTGCCCGAGACGTACAGGGGTCCTATGGCTACACCTTC
V gene: TRBV19; clone size: NA; J gene: TRBJ1-5; D gene: NA; CDR3 protein: CASSMDGAQRNQPQHF; CDR3 DNA: TGTGCCAGTAGTATGGACGGGGCCCAGCGCAATCAGCCCCAGCATTTT
V gene: TRBV4-3; clone size: NA; J gene: TRBJ2-5; D gene: TRBD2; CDR3 protein: CASSQEVRTSGKETQYF; CDR3 DNA: TGCGCCAGCAGCCAAGAAGTCAGGACTAGCGGAAAAGAGACCCAGTACTTC
V gene: TRBV20-1; clone size: few; J gene: TRBJ1-3; D gene: NA; CDR3 protein: CSARDPRGFGNTIYF; CDR3 DNA: TGCAGTGCTAGAGACCCCAGGGGATTCGGAAACACCATATATTTT
V gene: TRBV2; clone size: few; J gene: TRBJ1-1; D gene: NA; CDR3 protein: CASSLQIGTEAFF; CDR3 DNA: TGTGCCAGCAGTTTACAAATCGGCACTGAAGCTTTCTTT
V gene: TRBV7-9; clone size: many; J gene: TRBJ2-7; D gene: TRBD2; CDR3 protein: CASSPSAGGVYEQYF; CDR3 DNA: TGTGCCAGCAGTCCCAGCGCGGGAGGCGTCTACGAGCAGTACTTC
V gene: TRBV7-6; clone size: NA; J gene: TRBJ2-5; D gene: NA; CDR3 protein: CASSSSGLGGKETQYF; CDR3 DNA: TGTGCCAGCAGCTCGTCGGGACTGGGGGGAAAAGAGACCCAGTACTTC
V gene: TRBV7-3; clone size: NA; J gene: TRBJ2-2; D gene: TRBD2; CDR3 protein: CASSHPRNGGAGELFF; CDR3 DNA: TGTGCCAGCAGCCATCCTAGAAATGGGGGGGCCGGGGAGCTGTTTTTT
V gene: TRBV5-1; clone size: NA; J gene: TRBJ1-1; D gene: NA; CDR3 protein: CASSLVPAMNTEAFF; CDR3 DNA: TGCGCCAGCAGCTTGGTGCCAGCAATGAACACTGAAGCTTTTTTT
V gene: TRBV6-5; clone size: NA; J gene: TRBJ1-2; D gene: NA; CDR3 protein: CASSSTGMGYGYTF; CDR3 DNA: TGTGCCAGCAGTTCCACAGGGATGGGCTATGGCTACACCTTC
V gene: TRBV25-1; clone size: few; J gene: TRBJ1-6; D gene: NA; CDR3 protein: CASSLFRSHNSPLHF; CDR3 DNA: TGTGCCAGCAGTTTGTTTCGCAGTCATAATTCACCCCTCCACTTT
V gene: TRBV6-1; clone size: many; J gene: TRBJ1-5; D gene: NA; CDR3 protein: CASSEQINQPQHF; CDR3 DNA: TGTGCCAGCAGTGAGCAGATCAATCAGCCCCAGCATTTT
V gene: TRBV7-6; clone size: NA; J gene: TRBJ1-1; D gene: NA; CDR3 protein: CAVIGAAEAFF; CDR3 DNA: TGTGCCGTGATTGGGGCGGCTGAAGCTTTCTTT
V gene: TRBV29-1; clone size: NA; J gene: TRBJ2-7; D gene: NA; CDR3 protein: CSLGTRGSYEQYF; CDR3 DNA: TGCAGCCTGGGGACGCGAGGGTCCTACGAGCAGTACTTC
V gene: TRBV15; clone size: few; J gene: TRBJ2-1; D gene: NA; CDR3 protein: CATSGRIPNNEQFF; CDR3 DNA: TGTGCCACCTCGGGGCGAATTCCTAACAATGAGCAGTTCTTC